A single TCR beta chain is shown here with its context. Original methodology: Using reference gene primer amplification, nucleated cell counts were estimated. TCRdb keeps only in-frame clones here, not all; method: immunoSEQ multiplex PCR. For V, J and clone size, that table is used; D and trimming come from the DNA. The sample yields around 120,000 clones, over 75% seen once. This sample was taken from a study of blood T cell repertoires in COVID-19. Background on the study: Sites across the United States, Italy and Spain contributed samples from acute and convalescent COVID-19. Sources were T cells, B-cell-depleted T cells, or PBMCs; the material itself was cDNA or gDNA.

This receptor was identified in a man between 65 and 79 years old with active or convalescent COVID-19. What was sequenced was peripheral blood.

The CDR3 coding sequence is TGTGCCAGCATGGACCCCCGAAGGGAGCAGTACTTC. It translates to CASMDPRREQYF. This chain links TRBV28 with TRBJ2-5; TRBD2 is a possible D gene (5 bases). Trimming stripped 7 bases from V and 11 bases from J, with 17 bases between. Germline CDR1 reads MDHEN; CDR2 reads SYDVKM. This CDR3 is built from 12 residues.